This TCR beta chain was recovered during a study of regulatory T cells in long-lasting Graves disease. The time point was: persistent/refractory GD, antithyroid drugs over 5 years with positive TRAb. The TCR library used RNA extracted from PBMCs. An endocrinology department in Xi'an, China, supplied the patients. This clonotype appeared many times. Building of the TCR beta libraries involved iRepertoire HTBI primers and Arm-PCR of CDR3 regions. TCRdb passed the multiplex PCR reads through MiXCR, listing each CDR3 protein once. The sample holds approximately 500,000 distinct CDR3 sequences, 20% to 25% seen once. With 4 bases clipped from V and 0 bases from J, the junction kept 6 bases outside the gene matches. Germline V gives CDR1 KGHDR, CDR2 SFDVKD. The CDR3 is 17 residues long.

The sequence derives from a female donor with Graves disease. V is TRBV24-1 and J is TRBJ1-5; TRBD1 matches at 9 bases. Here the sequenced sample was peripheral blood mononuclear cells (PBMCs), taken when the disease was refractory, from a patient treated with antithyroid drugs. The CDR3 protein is CATSDQGQGPSNQPQHF. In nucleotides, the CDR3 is TGTGCCACCAGTGACCAAGGACAGGGGCCTAGCAATCAGCCCCAGCATTTT.